One sample yielded the 16 T cell receptor beta chains listed below, sequenced in a study of blood T cell repertoires in COVID-19. Method: immunoSEQ multiplex PCR; TCRdb's copy keeps in-frame clones and lacks some. The sample includes roughly 260,000 clones, around nine tenths of them seen just once. Source material: peripheral blood. Receptors were obtained from a middle-aged man who had recovered from COVID-19.

For this clone: The sample carries other DNA sequences with the same CDR3. The chain is built from TRBV20-1 and TRBJ1-2, with 7 nucleotides matching TRBD1. The germline V gene has CDR1 DFQATT and CDR2 SNEGSKA (reference sequence). V lost 3 bases and J lost 6; bases outside the gene matches: 1. CDR3 length: 11 residues. CDR3 in amino acids: CSARTGNGYTF. The CDR3 coding sequence is TGCAGTGCTAGGACAGGGAATGGCTACACCTTC.

The genes are TRBV6-5 and TRBJ2-2, with D perhaps TRBD1 (5 bases). The CDR3 consists of 16 residues. Germline lookup yields CDR1 MNHEY and CDR2 SVGAGI. V was trimmed by 1 base and J by 7 bases, leaving 16 bases between them. The CDR3 spells CASSYLVQGSGGELFF. DNA of the CDR3: TGTGCCAGCAGTTACTTAGTTCAGGGCAGTGGCGGGGAGCTGTTTTTT.

The chain joins TRBV19 to TRBJ2-6; 7 bases align to TRBD1. After removal of 4 bases from V and 0 bases from J, the junction contained 3 bases not matched to a gene. Germline-derived CDR1 and CDR2 are LNHDA and SQIVND (reference sequence). This CDR3 has 16 amino acids. The CDR3 bases are TGTGCCAGTAGTACGACAGGGCGCTCTGGGGCCAACGTCCTGACTTTC. It translates to CASSTTGRSGANVLTF.

The J gene is TRBJ1-2, the V gene TRBV5-1; no clear D gene. The CDR3 has 15 residues. Trimming cost V 3 bases and J 4 bases, with 16 bases left between them. Germline-derived CDR1 and CDR2 are SGHRS and YFSETQ. The CDR3 DNA is TGCGCCAGCAGCTCCCAGGCCGGCCAGTTCTATGGCTACACCTTC. Amino acids: CASSSQAGQFYGYTF.

The V and J genes are TRBV5-6 and TRBJ1-2; D gene uncertain. The CDR3 is 15 amino acids. Germline CDR1 is SGHDT and CDR2 is YYEEEE. Trimming cost V 4 bases and J 0 bases, with 13 bases left between them. The CDR3 nucleotides are TGTGCCAGCAGCCGGGATTCAGGTTCTAACTATGGCTACACCTTC. Protein product: CASSRDSGSNYGYTF.

This clone was seen a few times. V usage is TRBV7-2 and J usage is TRBJ2-1; no clear D. The CDR3 length is 11 residues. Germline CDR1 and CDR2: SGHTA and FQGNSA. V dropped 5 bases and J dropped 4 bases, with 3 bases sitting between them. The CDR3 is CASSRYNEQFF. In DNA form, the CDR3 reads TGTGCCAGCAGCCGTTACAATGAGCAGTTCTTC.

V is TRBV7-2 and J is TRBJ1-5; D perhaps matches TRBD1 (6 bases). The CDR3 covers 16 residues. V lost 4 bases to trimming and J lost 4 bases, with 17 bases between them. Germline V lookup: CDR1 SGHTA, CDR2 FQGNSA. CDR3: CASSSGGARLNQPQHF. CDR3 DNA sequence: TGTGCCAGCAGCTCGGGGGGGGCGCGTCTTAATCAGCCCCAGCATTTT.

This clone showed up many times. Other DNA sequences in this sample translate to the same CDR3. This rearrangement joins TRBV30 to TRBJ2-3; TRBD2 aligns across 7 bases. The CDR3 length is 13 residues. In germline, CDR1 is GTSNPN, CDR2 SVGIG (reference sequence). The CDR3 DNA sequence: TGTGCTGAGAGCGGGGCCTACACAGATACGCAGTATTTT. It is translated as CAESGAYTDTQYF. Looking up the rest from reference TRBV30 and TRBJ2-3 gives the full variable domain: SQTIHQWPATLVQPVGSPLSLECTVEGTSNPNLYWYRQAAGRGLQLLFYSVGIGQISSEVPQNLSASRPQDRQFILSSKKLLLSDSGFYLCAESGAYTDTQYFGPGTRLTVL.

V and J are TRBV7-8 and TRBJ2-3; 11 nucleotides align to TRBD2. This CDR3 is 18 amino acids long. Germline CDR1 and CDR2: SGHVS and FQNEAQ. J gave up 3 bases and V 1 base, and 9 bases lay outside the gene matches. The CDR3 DNA follows: TGTGCCAGCAGCTTAGTAGGGACTAGCGGCGGACGGACAGATACGCAGTATTTT. The encoded protein is CASSLVGTSGGRTDTQYF.

The V gene is TRBV19, the J gene TRBJ2-7, with 8 bases aligning to TRBD1. Germline loops: CDR1 LNHDA, CDR2 SQIVND (reference sequence). The trim removed 3 bases at V and 9 bases at J, leaving 10 bases unmatched. CDR3 length equals 14 residues. CDR3 DNA sequence: TGTGCCAGTAGTATCAGGACAGGGCTACGAGTGCAGTACTTC. It yields the protein CASSIRTGLRVQYF.

The chain is built from TRBV19 and TRBJ2-1; TRBD2 is a possible D gene (6 bases). Germline values: CDR1 LNHDA, CDR2 SQIVND (reference sequence). Trimming took 2 bases from V and 7 from J, leaving 15 bases between them. The CDR3 loop spans 15 amino acids. CDR3 in DNA: TGTGCCAGTAGTATATCGGGAGCTCTATGGAATGAGCAGTTCTTC. Protein product: CASSISGALWNEQFF.

The chain has TRBV27 and TRBJ1-6, with D possibly matching TRBD1 (6 bases). CDR3 size: 14 residues. V was pared by 2 bases and J by 6 bases, with 8 bases between. Germline V gene sequence: CDR1 MNHEY, CDR2 SMNVEV (reference sequence). Here the CDR3 DNA reads TGTGCCAGCAGTTTACAACAGGGTAATTCACCCCTCCACTTT. As protein: CASSLQQGNSPLHF.

The chain has TRBV19 and TRBJ2-5, with a tentative D call TRBD2 (7 bases). V shed 4 bases and J shed 5 bases, with 26 bases lying between them. CDR1 LNHDA and CDR2 SQIVND come from the germline V gene (reference sequence). This CDR3 contains 18 residues. CDR3: CASSTTGLGGAVRETQYF. CDR3 coding DNA: TGTGCCAGTAGTACAACCGGGCTTGGGGGGGCGGTTAGGGAGACCCAGTACTTC.

This chain joins TRBV30 and TRBJ1-1; 7 bases align to TRBD1. Germline loops: CDR1 GTSNPN, CDR2 SVGIG (reference sequence). V gave up 4 bases and J gave up 8 bases; unmatched junction bases: 7. The CDR3 extends over 12 amino acids. Here the CDR3 DNA reads TGTGCCTGGAACGACTTCAGGGGGGAAGCTTTCTTT. Translating gives CAWNDFRGEAFF.

In its sample, this clone was seen once. This chain uses TRBV5-6 with TRBJ1-2, with 8 positions matching TRBD1. V lost 0 bases to trimming and J lost 5 bases; unmatched junction nucleotides: 9. This CDR3 spans 16 amino acids. The V gene's germline CDR1 is SGHDT and CDR2 YYEEEE. Written as DNA, the CDR3 is TGTGCCAGCAGCTTGGGCAGGGGGCCTAGCCGATATGGCTACACCTTC. This sequence encodes CASSLGRGPSRYGYTF.

This clone was found once. The V call is TRBV6-2 or TRBV6-3, the J call TRBJ2-7, with 7 bases that match TRBD1. Germline CDR1 and CDR2: MNHEY and SVGEGT. Trimming removed 4 bases from V and 0 bases from J; junction bases left unmatched: 12. This CDR3 spans 17 amino acids. In nucleotides, the CDR3 is TGTGCCAGCAGTTTCCCATGGGGGACAGCTATCTCCTACGAGCAGTACTTC. It encodes CASSFPWGTAISYEQYF.